This TCR beta chain stems from a study of shared clonotypes between healthy human individuals. Study overall: A couple of female and a few male donors aged 18 to 49 were enrolled. Donors had three CD4 naive, three CD4 memory, two CD8 naive and one CD8 memory plate apiece.

Per germline, CDR1 SGHAT and CDR2 FQNNGV. The CDR3 has 13 residues. V shed 3 bases and J shed 6 bases, with 11 bases lying between them. Negatively enriched CD4+ T cells were divided by CD45RA into naive and memory. Over several immunoSEQ plates, each subset's genomic DNA was distributed in even portions. TCRdb's copy holds only in-frame clones and misses some; the assay was immunoSEQ multiplex PCR. The sample has 1,500,000 or so clones; around 97% are singletons. Sequenced: naive CD4+ T cells sorted from blood. As to subset: CD45RA+ positively selected. V usage is TRBV11-2 and J usage is TRBJ1-1; D is perhaps TRBD1 (6 bases). This sequence originates from a man aged 30 to 45 in good health. The CDR3 DNA follows: TGTGCCAGCAGCTTCCCGGGGGGCTCTGAAGCTTTCTTT. This gives the protein CASSFPGGSEAFF. Full variable domain (outside the CDR3, taken from reference TRBV11-2 and TRBJ1-1): EAGVAQSPRYKIIEKRQSVAFWCNPISGHATLYWYQQILGQGPKLLIQFQNNGVVDDSQLPKDRFSAERLKGVDSTLKIQPAKLEDSAVYLCASSFPGGSEAFFGQGTRLTVV.